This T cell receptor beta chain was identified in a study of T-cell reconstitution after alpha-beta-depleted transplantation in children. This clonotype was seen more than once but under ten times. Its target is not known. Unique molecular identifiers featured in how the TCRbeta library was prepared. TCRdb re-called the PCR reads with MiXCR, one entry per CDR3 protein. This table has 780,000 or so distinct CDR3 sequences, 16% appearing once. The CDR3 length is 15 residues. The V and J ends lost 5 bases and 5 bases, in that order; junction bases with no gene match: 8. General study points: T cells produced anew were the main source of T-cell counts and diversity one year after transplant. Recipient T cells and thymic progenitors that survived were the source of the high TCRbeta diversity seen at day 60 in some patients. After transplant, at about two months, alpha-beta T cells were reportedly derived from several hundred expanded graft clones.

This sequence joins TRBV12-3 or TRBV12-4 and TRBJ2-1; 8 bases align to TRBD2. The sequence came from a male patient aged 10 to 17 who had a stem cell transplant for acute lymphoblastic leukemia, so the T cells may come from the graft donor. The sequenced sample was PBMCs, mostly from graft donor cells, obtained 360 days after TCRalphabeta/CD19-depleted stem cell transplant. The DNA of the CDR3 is TGTGCCAGCAGTGTAGGACTAGCCGTAAACAATGAGCAGTTCTTC. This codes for CASSVGLAVNNEQFF.